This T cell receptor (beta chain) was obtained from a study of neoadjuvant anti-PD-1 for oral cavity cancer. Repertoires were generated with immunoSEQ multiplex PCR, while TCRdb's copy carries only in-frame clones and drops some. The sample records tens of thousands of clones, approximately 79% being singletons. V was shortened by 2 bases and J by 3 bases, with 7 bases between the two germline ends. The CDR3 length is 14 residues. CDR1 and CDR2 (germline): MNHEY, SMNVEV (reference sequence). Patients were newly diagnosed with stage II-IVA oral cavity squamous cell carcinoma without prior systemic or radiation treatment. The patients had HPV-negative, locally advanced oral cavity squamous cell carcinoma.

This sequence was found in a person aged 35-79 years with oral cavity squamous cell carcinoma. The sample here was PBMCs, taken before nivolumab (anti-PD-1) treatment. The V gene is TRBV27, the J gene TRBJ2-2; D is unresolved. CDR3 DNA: TGTGCCAGCAGTTTAGAGACGGACACCGGGGAGCTGTTTTTT. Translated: CASSLETDTGELFF.